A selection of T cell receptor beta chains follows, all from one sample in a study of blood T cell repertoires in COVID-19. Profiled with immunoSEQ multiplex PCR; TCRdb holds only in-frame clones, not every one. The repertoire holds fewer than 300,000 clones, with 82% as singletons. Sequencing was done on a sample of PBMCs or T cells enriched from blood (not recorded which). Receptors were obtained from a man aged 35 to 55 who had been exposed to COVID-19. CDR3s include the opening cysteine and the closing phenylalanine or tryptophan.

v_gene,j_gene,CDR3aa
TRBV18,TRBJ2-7,CASSPLLYEQYF
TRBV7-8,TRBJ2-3,CASRRSADTQYF
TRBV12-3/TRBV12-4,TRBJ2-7,CASAAGYEQYF
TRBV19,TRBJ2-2,CAISAREDGELFF
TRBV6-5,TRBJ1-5,CASTHGGNNQPQHF
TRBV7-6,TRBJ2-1,CASSQGIQGSNEQFF
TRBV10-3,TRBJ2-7,CAMRTGGSYEQYF
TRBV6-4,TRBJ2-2,CASSDGWNTGELFF
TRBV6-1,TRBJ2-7,CASSEALSNEQYF
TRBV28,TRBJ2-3,CASSFGHRGIQYF
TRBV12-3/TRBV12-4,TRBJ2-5,CASRRGHRSTQYF
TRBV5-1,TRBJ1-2,CASSWETGQGYTF
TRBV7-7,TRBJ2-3,CASSTGLAGDTQYF
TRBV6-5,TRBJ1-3,CASSQGARNTIYF
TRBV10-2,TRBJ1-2,CATRSSLDNYGYTF
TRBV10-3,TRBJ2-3,CAIKQGASGDTQYF
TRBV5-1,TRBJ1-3,CASSLGGPGNTIYF
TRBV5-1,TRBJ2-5,CASSLVSAGGQETQYF
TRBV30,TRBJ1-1,CAWSLAATEAFF
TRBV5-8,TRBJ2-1,CASRNSGKQFF
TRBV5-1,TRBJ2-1,CASSSTSGSYNEQFF
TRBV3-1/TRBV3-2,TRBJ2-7,CASSQDRGGEQYF
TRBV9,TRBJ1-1,CASSGRGLGLRDTEAFF
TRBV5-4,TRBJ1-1,CASRGTPGADTEAFF
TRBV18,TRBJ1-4,CASSTTGDEKLFF
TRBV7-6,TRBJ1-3,CASSPLAQGSGNTIYF
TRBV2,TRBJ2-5,CASGRGQLQETQYF
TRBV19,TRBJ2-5,CASSIVGSGGETQYF
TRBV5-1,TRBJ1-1,CASSFSGTQAFF
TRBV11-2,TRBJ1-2,CASSLGRGWSYGYTF
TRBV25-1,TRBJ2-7,CASSNTYEQYF
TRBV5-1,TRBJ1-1,CASSLTQAIMNTEAFF
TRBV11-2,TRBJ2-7,CASSLEGLAGVGEQYF
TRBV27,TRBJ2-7,CASRPTGVYEQYF
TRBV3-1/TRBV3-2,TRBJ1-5,CASSQARTGQPQHF
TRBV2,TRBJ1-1,CASSLRTGNTEAFF
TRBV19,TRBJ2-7,CASRGTGTYEQYF
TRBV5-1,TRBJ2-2,CASSLSAGGPGGELFF
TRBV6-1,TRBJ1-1,CASSEADRVAATEAFF
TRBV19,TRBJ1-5,CASSMGPSNQPQHF
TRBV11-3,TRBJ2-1,CASSLGAGRSYNEQFF
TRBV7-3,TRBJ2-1,CASSLSSGSNEQFF
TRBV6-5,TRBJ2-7,CASSYSSFPYEQYF
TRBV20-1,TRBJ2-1,CSASGTGTSGGYNEQFF
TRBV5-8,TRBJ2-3,CASSLFRGWADTQYF
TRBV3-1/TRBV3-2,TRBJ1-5,CASSQDGRQPQHF
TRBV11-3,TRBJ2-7,CASSTGRAPYEQYF
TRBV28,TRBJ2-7,CASGSASKINAHF
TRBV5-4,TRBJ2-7,CASSPNPGQGLYEQYF
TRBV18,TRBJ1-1,CASSPQNMNTEAFF
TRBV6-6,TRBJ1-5,CASSQEKTRSESDRGQQPQHF
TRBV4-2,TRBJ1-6,CASSQEWLGRSPLHF
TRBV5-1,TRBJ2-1,CASSLTGVGGEQFF
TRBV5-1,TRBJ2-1,CASSSGAPSIEQFF
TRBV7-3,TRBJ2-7,CASSLVQAFSYEQYF
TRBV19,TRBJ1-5,CASSISGSVDQPQHF
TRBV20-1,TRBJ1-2,CSASPGHNYGYTF
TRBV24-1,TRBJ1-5,CATSEQFNQPQHF
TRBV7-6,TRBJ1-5,CASSLEAGRNQPQHF